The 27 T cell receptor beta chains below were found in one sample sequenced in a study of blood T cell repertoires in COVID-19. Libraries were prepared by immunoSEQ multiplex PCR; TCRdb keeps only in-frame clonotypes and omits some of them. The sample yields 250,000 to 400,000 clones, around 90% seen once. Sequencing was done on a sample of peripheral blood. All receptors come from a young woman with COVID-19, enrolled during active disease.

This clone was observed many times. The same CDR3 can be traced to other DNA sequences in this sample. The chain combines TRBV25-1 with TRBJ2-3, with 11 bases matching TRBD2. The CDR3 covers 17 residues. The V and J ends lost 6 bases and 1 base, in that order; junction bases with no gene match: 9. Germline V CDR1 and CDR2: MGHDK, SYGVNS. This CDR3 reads CASSPRWGLAGTDTQYF. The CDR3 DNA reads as TGTGCCAGCAGCCCAAGATGGGGACTAGCGGGCACAGATACGCAGTATTTT.

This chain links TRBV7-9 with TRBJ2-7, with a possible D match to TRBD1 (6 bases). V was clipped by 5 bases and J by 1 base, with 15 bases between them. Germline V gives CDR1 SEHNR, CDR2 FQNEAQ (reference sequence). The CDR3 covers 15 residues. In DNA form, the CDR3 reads TGTGCCAGCAGCCCCACAGGGATGGGTTCCTACGAGCAGTACTTC. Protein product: CASSPTGMGSYEQYF.

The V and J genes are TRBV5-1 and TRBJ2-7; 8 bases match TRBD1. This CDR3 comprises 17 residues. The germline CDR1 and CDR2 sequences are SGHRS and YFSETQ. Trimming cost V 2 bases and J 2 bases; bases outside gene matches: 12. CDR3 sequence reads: CASSFEGIGTGPYEQYF. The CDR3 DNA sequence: TGCGCCAGCAGCTTCGAAGGTATCGGGACAGGACCCTACGAGCAGTACTTC.

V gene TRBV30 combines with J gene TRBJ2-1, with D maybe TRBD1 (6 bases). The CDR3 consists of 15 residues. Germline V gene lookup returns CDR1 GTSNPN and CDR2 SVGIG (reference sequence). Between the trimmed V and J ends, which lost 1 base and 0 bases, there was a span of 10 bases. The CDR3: CAWSGGHLSYNEQFF. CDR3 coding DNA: TGTGCCTGGAGTGGGGGACATCTCTCCTACAATGAGCAGTTCTTC.

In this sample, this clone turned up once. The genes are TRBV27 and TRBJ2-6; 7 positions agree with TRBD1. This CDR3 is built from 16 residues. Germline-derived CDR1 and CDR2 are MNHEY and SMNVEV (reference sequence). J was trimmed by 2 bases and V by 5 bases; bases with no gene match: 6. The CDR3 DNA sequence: TGTGCCAGCAGTAAACAGGGGTCTACTGGGGCCAACGTCCTGACTTTC. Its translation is CASSKQGSTGANVLTF.

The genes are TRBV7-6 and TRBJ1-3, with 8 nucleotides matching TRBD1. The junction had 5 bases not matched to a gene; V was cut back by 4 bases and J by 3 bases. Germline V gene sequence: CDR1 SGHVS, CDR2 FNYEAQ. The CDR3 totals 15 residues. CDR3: CASSWQGALGNTIYF. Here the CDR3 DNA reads TGTGCCAGCAGCTGGCAGGGGGCGCTTGGAAACACCATATATTTT.

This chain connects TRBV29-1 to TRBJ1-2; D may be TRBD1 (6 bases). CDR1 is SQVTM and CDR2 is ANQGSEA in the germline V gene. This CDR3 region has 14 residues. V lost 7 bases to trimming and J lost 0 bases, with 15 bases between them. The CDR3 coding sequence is TGCAGCGCCGTCCTGGGGGCAGCTAACTATGGCTACACCTTC. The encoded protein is CSAVLGAANYGYTF. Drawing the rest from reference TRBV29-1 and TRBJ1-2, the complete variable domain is SAVISQKPSRDICQRGTSLTIQCQVDSQVTMMFWYRQQPGQSLTLIATANQGSEATYESGFVIDKFPISRPNLTFSTLTVSNMSPEDSSIYLCSAVLGAANYGYTFGSGTRLTVV.

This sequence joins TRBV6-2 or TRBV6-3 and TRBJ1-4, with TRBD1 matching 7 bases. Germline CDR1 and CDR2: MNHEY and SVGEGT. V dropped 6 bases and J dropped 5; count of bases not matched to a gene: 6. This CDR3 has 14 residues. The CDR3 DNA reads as TGTGCCAGCAGCTGGGACAGATCAAATGAAAAACTGTTTTTT. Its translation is CASSWDRSNEKLFF.

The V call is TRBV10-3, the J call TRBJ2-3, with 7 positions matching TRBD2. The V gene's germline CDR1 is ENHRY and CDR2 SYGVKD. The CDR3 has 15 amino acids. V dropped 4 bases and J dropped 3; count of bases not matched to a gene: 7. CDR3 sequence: CAISASGDGTDTQYF. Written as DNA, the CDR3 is TGTGCCATCAGTGCTAGCGGCGATGGGACAGATACGCAGTATTTT.

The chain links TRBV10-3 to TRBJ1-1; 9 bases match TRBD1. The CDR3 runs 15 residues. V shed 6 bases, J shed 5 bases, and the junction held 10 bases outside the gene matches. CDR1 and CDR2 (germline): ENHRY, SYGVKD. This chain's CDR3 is CAIREPGQGNTEAFF. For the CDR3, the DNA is TGTGCCATCAGAGAACCGGGACAGGGAAATACTGAAGCTTTCTTT.

This CDR3 reads CASSPLGSGAGNTIYF. The CDR3 nucleotides read TGTGCCAGCAGCCCTCTCGGGTCAGGGGCTGGAAACACCATATATTTT. The chain employs TRBV7-2 and TRBJ1-3; TRBD1 might be the D (6 bases). CDR1 is SGHTA, CDR2 FQGNSA, per germline. The V end lost 5 bases, the J end lost 2 bases, and 16 bases lay between the germline ends. The CDR3 runs to 16 residues.

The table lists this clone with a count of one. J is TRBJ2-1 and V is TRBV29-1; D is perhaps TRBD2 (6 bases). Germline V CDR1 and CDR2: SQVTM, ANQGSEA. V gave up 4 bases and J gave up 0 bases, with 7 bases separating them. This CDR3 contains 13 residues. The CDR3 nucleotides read TGCAGCGTTGTGCGGGGCTCCTACAATGAGCAGTTCTTC. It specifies CSVVRGSYNEQFF.

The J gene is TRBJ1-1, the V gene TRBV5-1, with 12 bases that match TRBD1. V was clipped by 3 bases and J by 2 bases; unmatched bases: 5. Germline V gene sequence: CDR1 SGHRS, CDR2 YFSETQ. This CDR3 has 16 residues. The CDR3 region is CASSSLGQGANTEAFF. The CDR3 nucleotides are TGCGCCAGCAGCTCGTTGGGACAGGGGGCAAACACTGAAGCTTTCTTT.

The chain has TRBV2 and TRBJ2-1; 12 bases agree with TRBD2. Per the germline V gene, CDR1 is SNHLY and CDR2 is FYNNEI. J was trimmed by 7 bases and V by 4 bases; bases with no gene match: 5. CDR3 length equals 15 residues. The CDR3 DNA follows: TGTGCCAGCAGTGCCGGGACTAGCGGGTTGAATGAGCAGTTCTTC. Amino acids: CASSAGTSGLNEQFF.

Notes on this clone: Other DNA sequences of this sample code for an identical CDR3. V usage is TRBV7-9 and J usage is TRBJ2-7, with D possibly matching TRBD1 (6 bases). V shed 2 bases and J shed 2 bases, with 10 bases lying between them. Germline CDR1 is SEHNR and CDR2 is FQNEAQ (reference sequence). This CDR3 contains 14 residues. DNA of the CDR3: TGTGCCAGCAGCTTACCCGGACAGACCTACGAGCAGTACTTC. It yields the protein CASSLPGQTYEQYF.

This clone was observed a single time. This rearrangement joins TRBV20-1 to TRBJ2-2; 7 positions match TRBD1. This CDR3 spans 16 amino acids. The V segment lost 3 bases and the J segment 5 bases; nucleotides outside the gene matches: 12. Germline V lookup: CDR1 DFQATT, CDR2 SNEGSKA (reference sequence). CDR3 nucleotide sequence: TGCAGTGCTAGTTTAGAGCGACAGGGTAAAACCGGGGAGCTGTTTTTT. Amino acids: CSASLERQGKTGELFF.

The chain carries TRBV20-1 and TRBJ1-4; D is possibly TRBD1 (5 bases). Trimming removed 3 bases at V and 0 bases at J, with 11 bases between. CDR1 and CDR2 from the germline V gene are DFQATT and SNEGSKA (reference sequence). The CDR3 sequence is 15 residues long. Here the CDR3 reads CSASDRDSTNEKLFF. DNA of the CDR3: TGCAGTGCTAGTGACAGAGACTCAACTAATGAAAAACTGTTTTTT.

The CDR3 region is CASSTVQGGEAFF. CDR3 nucleotides: TGTGCCAGCAGCACCGTACAGGGCGGTGAAGCTTTCTTT. J is TRBJ1-1 and V is TRBV5-4, with D perhaps TRBD1 (6 bases). Germline assignment: CDR1 SGHNT and CDR2 YYREEE (reference sequence). The CDR3 sequence is 13 residues long. Trimming shortened V by 4 bases and J by 7 bases, and 14 bases separated the two germline ends.

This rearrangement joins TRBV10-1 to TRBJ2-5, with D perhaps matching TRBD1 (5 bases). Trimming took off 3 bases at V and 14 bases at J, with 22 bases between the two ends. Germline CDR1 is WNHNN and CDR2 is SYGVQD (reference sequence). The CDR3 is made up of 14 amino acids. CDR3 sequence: CASSESQVGSVLYF. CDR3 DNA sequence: TGCGCCAGCAGTGAATCACAGGTCGGCAGTGTGTTATACTTC.

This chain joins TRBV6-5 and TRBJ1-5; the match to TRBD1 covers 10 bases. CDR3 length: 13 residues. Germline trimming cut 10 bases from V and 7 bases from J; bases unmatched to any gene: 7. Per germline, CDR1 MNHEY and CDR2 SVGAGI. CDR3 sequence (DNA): TGTGCCACTAAAGGACAGGGGGTACAGCCCCAGCATTTT. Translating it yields CATKGQGVQPQHF.

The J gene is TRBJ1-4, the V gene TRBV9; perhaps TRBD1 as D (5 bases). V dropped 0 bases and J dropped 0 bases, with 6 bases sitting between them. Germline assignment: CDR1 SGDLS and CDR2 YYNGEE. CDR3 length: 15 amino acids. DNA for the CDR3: TGTGCCAGCAGCGTAGGGGGCTCAACTAATGAAAAACTGTTTTTT. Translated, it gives CASSVGGSTNEKLFF.

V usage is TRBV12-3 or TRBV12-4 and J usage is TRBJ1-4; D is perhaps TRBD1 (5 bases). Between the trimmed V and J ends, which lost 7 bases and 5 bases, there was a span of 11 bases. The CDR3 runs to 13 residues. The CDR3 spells CASTRGGNEKLFF. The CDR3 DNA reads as TGTGCCAGCACCCGCGGGGGAAATGAAAAACTGTTTTTT.

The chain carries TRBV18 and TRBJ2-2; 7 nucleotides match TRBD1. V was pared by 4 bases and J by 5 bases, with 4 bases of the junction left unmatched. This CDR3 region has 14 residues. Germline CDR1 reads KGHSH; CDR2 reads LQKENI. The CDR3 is CASSRDRDTGELFF. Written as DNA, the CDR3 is TGTGCCAGCTCACGAGACAGGGATACCGGGGAGCTGTTTTTT.

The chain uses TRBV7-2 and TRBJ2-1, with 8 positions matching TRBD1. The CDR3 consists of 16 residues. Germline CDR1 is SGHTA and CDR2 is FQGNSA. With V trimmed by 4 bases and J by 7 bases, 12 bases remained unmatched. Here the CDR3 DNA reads TGTGCCAGCAGCTCTTCCGCGGGGACAGGAAGTAATGAGCAGTTCTTC. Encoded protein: CASSSSAGTGSNEQFF.

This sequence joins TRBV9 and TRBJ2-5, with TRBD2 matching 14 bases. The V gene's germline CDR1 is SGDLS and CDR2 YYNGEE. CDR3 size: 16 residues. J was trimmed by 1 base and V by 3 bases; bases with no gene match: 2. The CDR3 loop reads CASSAGLAGGQETQYF. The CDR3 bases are TGTGCCAGCAGCGCAGGACTAGCGGGAGGCCAAGAGACCCAGTACTTC.

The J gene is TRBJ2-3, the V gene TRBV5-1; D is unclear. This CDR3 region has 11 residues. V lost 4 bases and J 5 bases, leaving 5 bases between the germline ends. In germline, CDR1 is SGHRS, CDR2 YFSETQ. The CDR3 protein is CASSLGDTQYF. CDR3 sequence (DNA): TGCGCCAGCAGCCTCGGAGATACGCAGTATTTT.

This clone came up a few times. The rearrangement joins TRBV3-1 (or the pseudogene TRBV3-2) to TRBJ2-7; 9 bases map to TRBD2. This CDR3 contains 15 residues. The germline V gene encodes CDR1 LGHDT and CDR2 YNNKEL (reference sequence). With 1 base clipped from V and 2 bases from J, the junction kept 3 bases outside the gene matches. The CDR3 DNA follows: TGTGCCAGCAGCCAAGGACTAGCGGTTACCTACGAGCAGTACTTC. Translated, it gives CASSQGLAVTYEQYF.